These 9 T cell receptor beta chains were all obtained from the same sample, sequenced in a study of T cell repertoires in ileal Crohn's disease. Generated by immunoSEQ multiplex PCR, the TCRdb table keeps only in-frame clones and is missing some. The sample has 13,000 or so clones; over 75% are singletons. Time point defined: neoterminal ileum biopsy at postoperative endoscopy, about 6 months after surgery. Sequencing was done on a sample of ileal tissue. Source of these receptors: an adult with Crohn's disease.

V and J are TRBV9 and TRBJ1-2; D might be TRBD1 (5 bases). Germline assignment: CDR1 SGDLS and CDR2 YYNGEE. V was pared by 3 bases and J by 7 bases, with 16 bases between. The CDR3 loop spans 14 amino acids. DNA of the CDR3: TGTGCCAGCAGCGAGGGGAGGGGCGTGGGTGGCTACACCTTC. Protein: CASSEGRGVGGYTF.

CDR3 coding DNA: TGTGCCAGCAGACCGGGGGAGGCGACGAATGAAAAACTGTTTTTT. Translation gives CASRPGEATNEKLFF. The gene calls are TRBV27 and TRBJ1-4, with D tentatively TRBD1 (5 bases). From germline, CDR1 is MNHEY and CDR2 SMNVEV (reference sequence). Trimming removed 6 bases at V and 5 bases at J, with 16 bases between. This CDR3 has 15 residues.

V gene TRBV6-5 combines with J gene TRBJ1-2; weak D call: TRBD1 (5 bases). CDR1 is MNHEY, CDR2 SVGAGI, per germline. With 10 bases removed from V and 4 bases from J, the gap between germline ends came to 13 bases. The CDR3 spans 12 residues. CDR3 sequence reads: CATAGRTYGYTF. CDR3 DNA sequence: TGTGCCACTGCGGGACGCACCTATGGCTACACCTTC.

This chain connects TRBV11-2 to TRBJ2-7, with no clear D. Per germline, CDR1 SGHAT and CDR2 FQNNGV. The CDR3 covers 13 residues. Trimming took off 4 bases at V and 1 base at J, with 8 bases between the two ends. The DNA of the CDR3 is TGTGCCAGCAGCTGGAGACGGTCCTACGAGCAGTACTTC. The encoded protein is CASSWRRSYEQYF.

This clone was seen once. The chain combines TRBV6-1 with TRBJ2-1; TRBD2 matches 7 bases. J gave up 0 bases and V 8 bases, and 4 bases lay outside the gene matches. The germline CDR1 and CDR2 sequences are MNHNS and SASEGT. This CDR3 is built from 14 residues. In nucleotides, the CDR3 is TGTGCCAGCTGGCGGGGGACCTCCTACAATGAGCAGTTCTTC. This encodes CASWRGTSYNEQFF.

This clone has a handful of counts. The rearrangement joins TRBV5-1 to TRBJ2-7; 8 bases are shared with TRBD2. V gave up 4 bases and J gave up 0 bases; unmatched junction bases: 3. CDR3 length: 14 amino acids. The V gene's germline CDR1 is SGHRS and CDR2 YFSETQ. Here the CDR3 reads CASSGGLGSYEQYF. The CDR3 DNA sequence: TGCGCCAGCAGCGGGGGACTAGGCTCCTACGAGCAGTACTTC.

V and J are TRBV6-5 and TRBJ2-5, with 9 nucleotides matching TRBD1. J gave up 5 bases and V 0 bases, and 7 bases lay outside the gene matches. The CDR3 length is 16 residues. CDR1 and CDR2 (germline): MNHEY, SVGAGI. For the CDR3, the DNA is TGTGCCAGCAGTTACTCGATCACAGGGGGCATCGAGACCCAGTACTTC. Protein sequence: CASSYSITGGIETQYF.

The rearrangement uses TRBV19 and TRBJ1-1; D possibly corresponds to TRBD1 (6 bases). V lost 7 bases to trimming and J lost 0 bases, with 18 bases between them. CDR1 and CDR2 from the germline V gene are LNHDA and SQIVND (reference sequence). There are 16 residues in the CDR3. CDR3 sequence (DNA): TGTGCCAGTACTAGAGGCGGGGGGCGCCTGAACACTGAAGCTTTCTTT. Encoded protein: CASTRGGGRLNTEAFF.

About this clone: At one boundary the junction diverges from the germline segment, which might be a read error. The V and J genes are TRBV29-1 and TRBJ1-1, with 7 bases fitting TRBD1. Germline CDR1 and CDR2: SQVTM and ANQGSEA. The CDR3 is 13 amino acids. Here the CDR3 reads CSVEGGLNTEAFF. In nucleotides, the CDR3 is TGCAGCGTCGAAGGGGGCTTGAACACTGAAGCTTTCTTT.